These T cell receptor beta chains were read from a single sample in a study of T-cell reconstitution after alpha-beta-depleted transplantation in children. TCRdb recomputed calls from the PCR reads with MiXCR, one row per CDR3 protein. The top ten hold less than 15% of the sample, which has around 600,000 distinct CDR3 sequences, 20% to 25% seen once. The sample here was PBMCs, mostly from graft donor cells, taken 360 days after TCRalphabeta/CD19-depleted stem cell transplant. Receptors originate from a boy younger than two who had a stem cell transplant for acute myeloid leukemia, so the T cells may come from the graft donor. CDR3s include the opening cysteine and the closing phenylalanine or tryptophan. The D gene is left open where the match is weak. Expanded clones are given a class, and other clones once, few, many or no size at all.

clone_size d_call j_call v_call cdr3_nt cdr3_aa
- - TRBJ1-1 TRBV28 TGTGCCAGCAGTTTACATCAGGGTTCTGAAGCTTTCTTT CASSLHQGSEAFF
few TRBD2 TRBJ2-1 TRBV12-3/TRBV12-4 TGTGCCAGCAGTTTAACCCTCAGCGGGGGGCCTCGCTACAATGAGCAGTTCTTC CASSLTLSGGPRYNEQFF
few - TRBJ2-7 TRBV12-3/TRBV12-4 TGTGCCAGCAGTTTTGTGAGCTACTCCTACGAGCAGTACTTC CASSFVSYSYEQYF
- TRBD2 TRBJ2-5 TRBV20-1 TGCAGTGCTAGTTCCCCGGGACTAGAGTCGGAGACCCAGTACTTC CSASSPGLESETQYF
- - TRBJ2-7 TRBV4-3 TGCGCCAGCAGCCAATACCGGGACACCGCCTACGAGCAGTACTTC CASSQYRDTAYEQYF
- - TRBJ2-2 TRBV20-1 TGCAGTGCTAGCCCCATCCGGGCATCCGGAACCGGGGAGCTGTTTTTT CSASPIRASGTGELFF
many - TRBJ1-1 TRBV20-1 TGCAGTGCTAGAGATCGGGGGACTGAAGCTTTCTTT CSARDRGTEAFF
few - TRBJ2-2 TRBV12-3/TRBV12-4 TGTGCCAGCAGCTCGATTCCGGGATTTAGGACCGGGGAGCTGTTTTTT CASSSIPGFRTGELFF
- TRBD1 TRBJ2-3 TRBV24-1 TGTGCCACCAGCGACAGGGGGCGAGCAGATACGCAGTATTTT CATSDRGRADTQYF
few - TRBJ2-3 TRBV4-1 TGCGCCAGCAGCCAAGGAGGAGAGACGGACGACGACCTCACAGATACGCAGTATTTT CASSQGGETDDDLTDTQYF
- TRBD2 TRBJ2-3 TRBV11-2 TGTGCCAGCAGCGCCGGGACTAGCTCTCGGACAGATACGCAGTATTTT CASSAGTSSRTDTQYF
- - TRBJ2-2 TRBV5-1 TGCGCCAGCAGCTTGGAGGTGCTCACCGGGGAGCTGTTTTTT CASSLEVLTGELFF
few - TRBJ2-5 TRBV7-2 TGTGCCAGCAGCTTCAGGGGAAATAGGGAAGAGACCCAGTACTTC CASSFRGNREETQYF
- - TRBJ1-5 TRBV3-1 TGTGCCAGCAGCCAATACAGGGTGGGGGAGCCCCAGCATTTT CASSQYRVGEPQHF
few - TRBJ2-5 TRBV9 TGTGCCAGCAGCTCCAAACGGGAAGAGACCCAGTACTTC CASSSKREETQYF
once TRBD1 TRBJ2-5 TRBV5-6 TGTGCCAGCAGCTGCGACGGGACAGGCCAAGAGACCCAGTACTTC CASSCDGTGQETQYF
few TRBD2 TRBJ2-1 TRBV27 TGTGCCAGCAGTGTTAGCGGGGGGTACAATGAGCAGTTCTTC CASSVSGGYNEQFF
- - TRBJ2-6 TRBV27 TGTGCCAGCAGCTGGGGACTGTCCGGGGCCAACGTCCTGACTTTC CASSWGLSGANVLTF
- - TRBJ1-5 TRBV6-5 TGTGCCAGCAGTTACCCTCAGGGGAGCAATCAGCCCCAGCATTTT CASSYPQGSNQPQHF
few - TRBJ2-7 TRBV7-9 TGTGCCAGCAGCTTTCCCCTGGGTGAGCAGTACTTC CASSFPLGEQYF
many TRBD2 TRBJ2-1 TRBV5-5 TGTGCCAGCAGTTCCCGGGTAGCGGGGGTCAATGAGCAGTTCTTC CASSSRVAGVNEQFF
- - TRBJ1-1 TRBV7-2 TGTGCCAGCAAACCCCCTACTGGAGGCACTGAAGCTTTCTTT CASKPPTGGTEAFF
few - TRBJ2-3 TRBV20-1 TGCAGTGCTTCTCTGCGGAGTACGCAGTATTTT CSASLRSTQYF
few - TRBJ2-4 TRBV20-1 TGCAGTGCTGTACAGGGGAGGGCCAAAAACATTCAGTACTTC CSAVQGRAKNIQYF
many TRBD1 TRBJ1-6 TRBV4-3 TGCGCCAGCAGCCAAGATATCCCCGACAGGGAATGGTATTCACCCCTCCACTTT CASSQDIPDREWYSPLHF
many - TRBJ1-6 TRBV5-1 TGCGCCAGCAGCTTGGGGTGGGACCTTTATTCACCCCTCCACTTT CASSLGWDLYSPLHF
few - TRBJ1-2 TRBV29-1 TGCAGCGCCGATGCAGGTTTCTATGGCTACACCTTC CSADAGFYGYTF
few - TRBJ1-3 TRBV15 TGTGCCACCAGCAGAGATCAGGCCAGCTCTGGAAACACCATATATTTT CATSRDQASSGNTIYF